Presented here are 26 T cell receptor beta chains from one specimen sequenced in a study of OX40 agonist ivuxolimab in advanced cancers. The table came from immunoSEQ multiplex PCR; TCRdb's copy has only in-frame clones and leaves some out. This sample has more than 55,000 clones, with over 75% found just once. This sample comprised CD4+ or CD8+ T cells sorted from blood, obtained in a trial of the OX40 agonist ivuxolimab. The receptors come from an adult with an advanced solid tumor such as melanoma, head and neck, liver or kidney cancer.

The chain links TRBV30 to TRBJ1-2; D is uncertain. Germline CDR1 GTSNPN, CDR2 SVGIG (reference sequence). The CDR3 runs 14 residues. V gave up 0 bases and J gave up 4 bases, with 12 bases separating them. The CDR3 loop is CAWSVGGVSYGYTF. CDR3 coding DNA: TGTGCCTGGAGTGTGGGCGGGGTCTCCTATGGCTACACCTTC. The entire variable domain, with the rest obtained from reference TRBV30 and TRBJ1-2, is as follows: SQTIHQWPATLVQPVGSPLSLECTVEGTSNPNLYWYRQAAGRGLQLLFYSVGIGQISSEVPQNLSASRPQDRQFILSSKKLLLSDSGFYLCAWSVGGVSYGYTFGSGTRLTVV.

Only a few counts were recorded for this clone. The rearrangement uses TRBV27 and TRBJ1-3; 8 bases are shared with TRBD1. The V gene's germline CDR1 is MNHEY and CDR2 SMNVEV (reference sequence). This CDR3 comprises 15 residues. V trimming: 5 bases; J trimming: 0 bases; junction bases outside the gene matches: 3. The CDR3 protein is CASSATGVSGNTIYF. Written as DNA, the CDR3 is TGTGCCAGCAGTGCGACAGGGGTCTCTGGAAACACCATATATTTT.

The chain uses TRBV16 and TRBJ1-2, with TRBD1 matching over 11 bases. Germline V lookup: CDR1 KGHSY, CDR2 FQNENV. V lost 2 bases and J lost 3; bases outside the gene matches: 2. This CDR3 contains 15 residues. Here the CDR3 DNA reads TGTGCCAGCAGCCAAGGGACAGGGGGGTACTATGGCTACACCTTC. It specifies CASSQGTGGYYGYTF. Full variable domain (missing parts from reference TRBV16 and TRBJ1-2): GEEVAQTPKHLVRGEGQKAKLYCAPIKGHSYVFWYQQVLKNEFKFLISFQNENVFDETGMPKERFSAKCLPNSPCSLEIQATKLEDSAVYFCASSQGTGGYYGYTFGSGTRLTVV.

V gene TRBV10-3 combines with J gene TRBJ2-3; 8 nucleotides agree with TRBD2. This CDR3 has 12 residues. Germline V gene lookup returns CDR1 ENHRY and CDR2 SYGVKD. The trim removed 10 bases at V and 5 bases at J, leaving 5 bases unmatched. The DNA for the CDR3 is TGTGCCACCTCCCGGGGGGGAGATACGCAGTATTTT. Encoded protein: CATSRGGDTQYF.

This clone came up once. This chain uses TRBV7-9 with TRBJ2-7; 7 bases are a match to TRBD2. There are 14 residues in the CDR3. Unmatched junction bases numbered 6, after V lost 5 bases and J lost 2 bases. Germline CDR1 SEHNR, CDR2 FQNEAQ (reference sequence). DNA of the CDR3: TGTGCCAGCAGCCGCGGGAGACCTACCTACGAGCAGTACTTC. Residues: CASSRGRPTYEQYF. Filled out from reference TRBV7-9 and TRBJ2-7, the complete variable domain reads DTGVSQNPRHKITKRGQNVTFRCDPISEHNRLYWYRQTLGQGPEFLTYFQNEAQLEKSRLLSDRFSAERPKGSFSTLEIQRTEQGDSAMYLCASSRGRPTYEQYFGPGTRLTVT.

The chain uses TRBV6-6 and TRBJ2-5; D unresolved. The J call may be mistaken, given a closer DNA end match to TRBJ2-7. The CDR3 is 15 residues long. Germline V gene data show CDR1 as MNHNY and CDR2 as SVGAGI (reference sequence). Here the CDR3 reads CASSYSTLYGYEQYF. In nucleotides, the CDR3 is TGTGCCAGCAGTTACTCAACACTCTACGGTTACGAGCAGTACTTC.

The chain couples TRBV28 to TRBJ1-2, with D unresolved. Trimming removed 5 bases at V and 8 bases at J, with 12 bases between. Germline V lookup: CDR1 MDHEN, CDR2 SYDVKM. The CDR3 runs 12 residues. The chain's CDR3 is CASSPDERGYTF. DNA for the CDR3: TGTGCCAGCAGTCCCGACGAGCGCGGCTACACCTTC.

The chain has TRBV7-2 and TRBJ2-5, with D possibly being TRBD2 (5 bases). The assigned J gene may be wrong: the sequence end matches TRBJ2-7 better. In germline, CDR1 is SGHTA, CDR2 FQGNSA. The CDR3 extends over 16 amino acids. CDR3 in DNA: TGTGCCAGCAGCTTCTCCGGGATATCACACTCCTACGAGCAGTACTTC. It codes for CASSFSGISHSYEQYF.

The chain carries TRBV6-6 and TRBJ2-3; tentatively, D is TRBD2 (6 bases). The germline gives CDR1 MNHNY, CDR2 SVGAGI (reference sequence). This CDR3 spans 13 amino acids. Trimming took off 6 bases at V and 4 bases at J, with 11 bases between the two ends. This CDR3 is CASSRTSPDTQYF. The DNA of the CDR3 is TGTGCCAGCAGCCGTACTAGCCCAGATACGCAGTATTTT.

J is TRBJ2-7 and V is TRBV6-5, with no clear D. Germline CDR1 reads MNHEY; CDR2 reads SVGAGI. V was clipped by 4 bases and J by 2 bases, with 6 bases between them. This CDR3 spans 12 amino acids. As DNA, the CDR3 is TGTGCCAGCAGTTTGGGTACCTACGAGCAGTACTTC. This sequence encodes CASSLGTYEQYF.

This clone was seen just once. V is TRBV6-1 and J is TRBJ1-2; D not certain. The CDR3 runs 16 residues. The V and J ends lost 2 bases and 4 bases respectively, with 17 bases between them. CDR1 and CDR2 (germline): MNHNS, SASEGT. CDR3 bases: TGTGCCAGCAGTGAAATTCCGCTCGCCCCTCGCTATGGCTACACCTTC. Protein product: CASSEIPLAPRYGYTF.

This clone was recorded only once. The chain couples TRBV7-2 to TRBJ1-1; 8 nucleotides line up with TRBD1. Trimming took 3 bases from V and 3 from J; bases not matched to a gene: 3. This CDR3 comprises 14 residues. From germline, CDR1 is SGHTA and CDR2 FQGNSA. CDR3 bases: TGTGCCAGCAGCTTGACAGGGGTGCACACTGAAGCTTTCTTT. Its protein product is CASSLTGVHTEAFF.

Concerning this clone itself: This CDR3 is also generated by other DNA sequences in the sample. The chain couples TRBV7-8 to TRBJ1-1; TRBD1 might be the D (6 bases). Germline CDR1 is SGHVS and CDR2 is FQNEAQ. With 3 bases removed from V and 0 bases from J, the gap between germline ends came to 8 bases. The CDR3 covers 14 residues. Written as DNA, the CDR3 is TGTGCCAGCAGCTTCGGACAGTTGAACACTGAAGCTTTCTTT. Its protein product is CASSFGQLNTEAFF.

This chain links TRBV5-4 with TRBJ2-6, with D hard to call. V was trimmed by 3 bases and J by 2 bases, leaving 6 bases between them. The CDR3 spans 14 residues. Looked up from germline, CDR1 is SGHNT and CDR2 is YYREEE (reference sequence). CDR3 sequence reads: CASSSGPGANVLTF. In DNA, the CDR3 is TGTGCCAGCAGCTCCGGGCCTGGGGCCAACGTCCTGACTTTC.

The chain joins TRBV6-5 to TRBJ1-1; TRBD1 matches at 7 bases. The ends lost 0 bases at V and 3 bases at J; junction bases unmatched: 4. Germline assignment: CDR1 MNHEY and CDR2 SVGAGI. CDR3 size: 15 residues. In DNA form, the CDR3 reads TGTGCCAGCAGTTACTCGTCGACAGGGTACACTGAAGCTTTCTTT. Its protein product is CASSYSSTGYTEAFF.

Of note for this clone: Within the sample, other DNA sequences also encode this same CDR3. The chain has TRBV9 and TRBJ2-3; the match to TRBD2 covers 13 bases. CDR1 and CDR2 from the germline V gene are SGDLS and YYNGEE. V dropped 0 bases and J dropped 6; count of bases not matched to a gene: 1. The CDR3 length is 15 residues. The CDR3 bases are TGTGCCAGCAGCGTAGGACTAGCGGGGGGTGATACGCAGTATTTT. This encodes CASSVGLAGGDTQYF.

The chain combines TRBV9 with TRBJ2-7, with 7 bases aligning to TRBD2. Germline-derived CDR1 and CDR2 are SGDLS and YYNGEE. There are 15 residues in the CDR3. J lost 6 bases, V lost 4 bases, and 13 bases had no gene match. As DNA, the CDR3 is TGTGCCAGCAGCCCTAGGACTAGTAGTCACCCCGAGCAGTACTTC. Residues: CASSPRTSSHPEQYF.

The chain has TRBV25-1 and TRBJ1-2; 7 bases match TRBD1. This CDR3 contains 15 residues. Germline V CDR1 and CDR2: MGHDK, SYGVNS. J was trimmed by 2 bases and V by 3 bases; bases with no gene match: 6. The CDR3 sequence: CASSDQKTGNYGYTF. The CDR3 DNA follows: TGTGCCAGCAGTGACCAAAAGACAGGGAACTATGGCTACACCTTC.

J is TRBJ1-1 and V is TRBV21-1. TRBV21-1 is deemed a pseudogene. The CDR3 has 13 residues. The CDR3 DNA follows: TGTGCCAGCAGTTGGGTTTGTACGGCTGAAGCTTTCTTT. Its translation: CASSWVCTAEAFF.

The gene calls are TRBV7-8 and TRBJ1-6, with a weak D call TRBD1 (5 bases). Germline V gene data show CDR1 as SGHVS and CDR2 as FQNEAQ. This CDR3 is built from 15 residues. V lost 5 bases to trimming and J lost 7 bases, with 15 bases between them. In DNA, the CDR3 is TGTGCCAGCAGCCAAGCCGACAGTCCGAATTCACCCCTCCACTTT. Amino acid sequence: CASSQADSPNSPLHF.

The chain combines TRBV11-2 with TRBJ1-1; D gene ambiguous. Germline assignment: CDR1 SGHAT and CDR2 FQNNGV. The CDR3 loop spans 13 amino acids. V was cut by 6 bases and J by 0 bases, with 8 bases left in between. In DNA form, the CDR3 reads TGTGCCAGCAGTTGGGATTTGAACACTGAAGCTTTCTTT. This codes for CASSWDLNTEAFF.

The V and J genes are TRBV6-6 and TRBJ2-7, with D unclear. Germline V gene lookup returns CDR1 MNHNY and CDR2 SVGAGI (reference sequence). CDR3 size: 13 residues. Trimming took 7 bases from V and 3 from J, leaving 13 bases between them. The CDR3 reads CASTKDKNYEQYF. Written as DNA, the CDR3 is TGTGCCAGCACTAAAGACAAGAACTACGAGCAGTACTTC.

This chain joins TRBV7-2 and TRBJ2-7; D possibly corresponds to TRBD1 (6 bases). Germline V gives CDR1 SGHTA, CDR2 FQGNSA. CDR3 length: 16 residues. V lost 5 bases, J lost 1 base, and 18 bases lay in between. CDR3 protein: CASSERDTPYSYEQYF. For the CDR3, the DNA is TGTGCCAGCAGCGAACGGGACACCCCATATTCCTACGAGCAGTACTTC. The variable domain in full, with the rest retrieved from reference TRBV7-2 and TRBJ2-7, is GAGVSQSPSNKVTEKGKDVELRCDPISGHTALYWYRQSLGQGLEFLIYFQGNSAPDKSGLPSDRFSAERTGGSVSTLTIQRTQQEDSAVYLCASSERDTPYSYEQYFGPGTRLTVT.

V usage is TRBV12-2 and J usage is TRBJ2-7; the table names TRBD2, a call not compared with the DNA. TRBV12-2 is recorded as a pseudogene. The CDR3 is made up of 16 amino acids. The CDR3 is CASRLGGLAADYEQYF. The DNA of the CDR3 is TGTGCAAGTCGCTTAGGGGGACTAGCGGCCGACTACGAGCAGTACTTC.

CDR3 nucleotides: TGCGCCAGCAGCCCGGGACTAGCGGTTGTCAATGAGCAGTTCTTC. Its translation is CASSPGLAVVNEQFF. The genes are TRBV5-1 and TRBJ2-1; 11 bases are shared with TRBD2. Germline CDR1 and CDR2: SGHRS and YFSETQ. The CDR3 runs 15 residues. J was trimmed by 6 bases and V by 4 bases; bases with no gene match: 6.

The V gene is TRBV5-6, the J gene TRBJ2-6, with a weak D call TRBD2 (6 bases). There are 15 residues in the CDR3. V dropped 4 bases and J dropped 4 bases, with 12 bases sitting between them. Germline CDR1 and CDR2: SGHDT and YYEEEE. The CDR3 loop reads CASSRDLGGANVLTF. DNA for the CDR3: TGTGCCAGCAGCCGGGACTTAGGAGGGGCCAACGTCCTGACTTTC.